This T cell receptor (beta chain) comes out of a study of T cell repertoires in ileal Crohn's disease. The study, taken as a whole, reports: Active smokers at surgery had more clonal expansions than non-smokers.

Trimming took off 0 bases at V and 9 bases at J, with 7 bases between the two ends. The CDR3 totals 12 residues. Germline V gene data show CDR1 as SGHDN and CDR2 as FVKESK. The assay was immunoSEQ multiplex PCR, and TCRdb's table has in-frame clones only and misses some. This sample has about 16,000 clones, with approximately 70% found just once. As to this clone: Antigen unknown.

V gene TRBV14 combines with J gene TRBJ2-3; no firm D call. This sequence was found in an adult with Crohn's disease. The sequencing sample was made of ileal tissue. The CDR3 DNA is TGTGCCAGCAGCCAAGATTATGTGACGCAGTATTTT. Translating it yields CASSQDYVTQYF.